This paragraph reports one T cell receptor (beta chain). Its antigen is still unknown. Per-base qualities were not stored, and no clone one base away is much larger. The trial excluded patients who had a history of autoimmune disease or were on systemic immunosuppression. Peripheral blood for TCR sequencing was drawn from every dose cohort at baseline, at cycle 4 day 1 and at cycle 7 day 1. The samples were taken from a phase I, first-in-human, multicenter, open-label dose-escalation trial of ivuxolimab. Adults with locally advanced or metastatic head and neck squamous cell, hepatocellular, melanoma or renal cell carcinoma were enrolled in the trial. Before TCR sequencing, CD4+ T cells and CD8+ T cells from peripheral blood were sorted into separate populations. The data belong to a study of OX40 agonist ivuxolimab in advanced cancers. About the investigation overall: Ivuxolimab was an agonistic, fully human IgG2 monoclonal antibody directed against OX40 (CD134), a costimulatory receptor. Partial responses occurred in three dose-escalation patients: two with cutaneous melanoma and one with hepatocellular carcinoma. The paper describes the monotherapy dose-escalation part (N ≈ 51 patients) of the phase I trial of ivuxolimab. In the dose-escalation cohort, more than 75% of patients were male, and the mean age was approximately 55 years, with a range of roughly 23 to 85. Intravenous ivuxolimab was administered to patients every 2 weeks at six dose levels: 0.01, 0.1, 0.3, 1.5, 3 and 10 mg/kg. Patients were allowed to have had prior anti-PD-1, anti-PD-L1 or anti-CTLA-4 therapy, and 40% of the dose-escalation patients had previously received checkpoint inhibitors. Of the approximately 50 dose-escalation patients, hepatocellular carcinoma was present in roughly 19, melanoma in roughly 15, renal cell carcinoma in 9 and head and neck cancer in 9. Peripheral TCRbeta sequencing was intended to test whether TCR sequence diversity was altered and clonal T-cell expansion was caused by ivuxolimab. What the research found in general, with its limitations: The antigen specificity of the peripheral T cells that underwent clonal expansion was not determined. Low levels of normalized T-cell clonal expansion were also seen in some nonresponding patients. At doses of 0.1 to 3.0 mg/kg, clonal expansion of both CD4+ and CD8+ T cells in blood was seen between baseline and week 6. After ivuxolimab, expanded clones were on average more numerous among CD8+ T cells than among CD4+ T cells. In the 0.1-3.0 mg/kg groups, partial responders had among the lowest normalized peripheral clonal expansion, particularly in CD8+ T cells.

CDR1 and CDR2 are drawn from the germline V gene: KGHSH, LQKENI. From cysteine to phenylalanine, the CDR3 is 17 amino acids long. Solely the CDR3 DNA is kept, with 51 bases framed from the first base. At the junction V is shortened by 3 bases and J by 0 bases, with 18 bases in between. For sequencing of the TCRbeta CDR3 region, genomic DNA was extracted from the sorted cells. TCRbeta CDR3 regions were sequenced using the immunoSEQ Assay. TCRdb retrieved this table from immuneACCESS and kept in-frame rearrangements only. Not all clones are present; in checked studies, unresolved V genes account for under half, and no reason is known for the remainder. The sample profile shows 65,000 to 95,000 clones; 70% to 85% of them were found once. Clones ranked in the top ten supply roughly 3.4% of the sample.

Sequenced here: CD4+ or CD8+ T cells sorted from blood, sampled in a trial of the OX40 agonist ivuxolimab. The sequence was collected from an adult with an advanced solid tumor such as melanoma, head and neck, liver or kidney cancer. The rearrangement combines TRBV18 with TRBJ2-7; the D gene is possibly TRBD1 or TRBD2, with 5 bases matching each. The CDR3 has the sequence CASSPDIGGGSSYEQYF. The bases read TGTGCCAGCTCACCGGACATCGGTGGGGGATCCTCCTACGAGCAGTACTTC.